The 25 T cell receptor beta chains given below trace back to one sample, sequenced in a study of cytomegalovirus exposure and HLA in healthy donors. Measured with immunoSEQ multiplex PCR; TCRdb has only the in-frame clones, and not every one. The repertoire holds some 69,000 clones, with nearly 96% as singletons. Sequenced sample: PBMCs. These receptors came from a woman aged 18-29 years in good health and CMV-seropositive.

This chain uses TRBV11-3 with TRBJ2-2; 10 positions agree with TRBD2. This CDR3 has 17 residues. J lost 5 bases, V lost 1 base, and 7 bases had no gene match. Germline lookup yields CDR1 SGHNT and CDR2 YENEEA. CDR3 loop: CASSLALAGGGTGELFF. In nucleotides, the CDR3 is TGTGCCAGCAGCTTAGCCTTAGCGGGAGGCGGGACCGGGGAGCTGTTTTTT.

The count of this clone is one. The chain has TRBV7-3 and TRBJ2-7; 8 positions agree with TRBD2. Unmatched junction bases numbered 8, after V lost 2 bases and J lost 8 bases. The CDR3 loop spans 14 amino acids. From germline, CDR1 is SGHTA and CDR2 FQGTGA. CDR3 residues: CASSLEAGADKQYF. DNA for the CDR3: TGTGCCAGCAGCTTAGAAGCGGGAGCGGATAAGCAGTACTTC. The full variable domain, in which reference TRBV7-3 and TRBJ2-7 provide the parts outside the CDR3, is GAGVSQTPSNKVTEKGKYVELRCDPISGHTALYWYRQSLGQGPEFLIYFQGTGAADDSGLPNDRFFAVRPEGSVSTLKIQRTERGDSAVYLCASSLEAGADKQYFGPGTRLTVT.

This clone was picked up one time. The V and J genes are TRBV28 and TRBJ2-5, with D perhaps matching TRBD2 (5 bases). The V and J ends lost 6 bases and 8 bases respectively, with 25 bases between them. Per germline, CDR1 MDHEN and CDR2 SYDVKM. This CDR3 comprises 16 residues. The CDR3 spells CASSPPERAAPETQYF. In nucleotides, the CDR3 is TGTGCCAGCAGCCCTCCCGAGAGGGCAGCTCCAGAAACCCAGTACTTC. Variable domain in full (rest from reference TRBV28 and TRBJ2-5): DVKVTQSSRYLVKRTGEKVFLECVQDMDHENMFWYRQDPGLGLRLIYFSYDVKMKEKGDIPEGYSVSREKKERFSLILESASTNQTSMYLCASSPPERAAPETQYFGPGTRLLVL.

CDR3 coding DNA: TGTGCCAGCAGCTGGGACAGCTCAAATGAAAAACTGTTTTTT. Translation: CASSWDSSNEKLFF. The J gene is TRBJ1-4, the V gene TRBV7-9; 7 bases agree with TRBD1. Germline V gene data show CDR1 as SEHNR and CDR2 as FQNEAQ (reference sequence). CDR3 length: 14 residues. Trimming removed 4 bases from V and 5 bases from J; junction bases left unmatched: 4.

The rearrangement links TRBV4-3 to TRBJ2-2, with D tentatively TRBD1 (6 bases). The germline V gene encodes CDR1 LGHNA and CDR2 YSLEER. This CDR3 has 16 amino acids. Trimming took off 4 bases at V and 1 base at J, with 13 bases between the two ends. The CDR3 reads CASSLARGVNTGELFF. The CDR3 DNA reads TGCGCCAGCAGCCTCGCCAGGGGCGTGAACACCGGGGAGCTGTTTTTT.

The chain carries TRBV27 and TRBJ2-5; a weak D match, TRBD2 (5 bases). CDR3 length: 14 residues. The ends were cut back, 5 bases at V and 3 bases at J, with 13 bases in the middle. Germline-derived CDR1 and CDR2 are MNHEY and SMNVEV (reference sequence). The CDR3 sequence is CASSPSPEEETQYF. The DNA for the CDR3 is TGTGCCAGCAGTCCTAGTCCGGAGGAAGAGACCCAGTACTTC.

V and J are TRBV4-1 and TRBJ1-4, with 7 positions matching TRBD1. The CDR3 has 16 amino acids. With 1 base clipped from V and 4 bases from J, the junction kept 6 bases outside the gene matches. The germline V gene encodes CDR1 MGHRA and CDR2 YSYEKL. For the CDR3, the DNA is TGCGCCAGCAGCCAAGGGGACAGAAACTTTAATGAAAAACTGTTTTTT. Translated: CASSQGDRNFNEKLFF.

The V and J genes are TRBV4-3 and TRBJ2-2; 7 nucleotides match TRBD1. The CDR3 covers 15 residues. The trim removed 2 bases at V and 3 bases at J, leaving 3 bases unmatched. From germline, CDR1 is LGHNA and CDR2 YSLEER. The CDR3, as DNA: TGCGCCAGCAGCCAAATAGACAGGGACACCGGGGAGCTGTTTTTT. Translation gives CASSQIDRDTGELFF.

The chain joins TRBV19 to TRBJ2-3; 10 positions agree with TRBD2. Germline V lookup: CDR1 LNHDA, CDR2 SQIVND (reference sequence). Germline trimming cut 8 bases from V and 4 bases from J; bases unmatched to any gene: 12. The CDR3 sequence is 16 residues long. CDR3 amino acids: CASRSSGSRRADTQYF. CDR3 nucleotides: TGTGCCAGTCGGTCTAGCGGGAGTCGCAGGGCAGATACGCAGTATTTT.

Here the CDR3 reads CASSDSGGGNEQFF. CDR3 sequence (DNA): TGTGCCAGCAGTGACTCAGGGGGCGGGAATGAGCAGTTCTTC. The chain recombines TRBV25-1 with TRBJ2-1; TRBD1 agrees at 8 bases. With 3 bases clipped from V and 7 bases from J, the junction kept 5 bases outside the gene matches. The germline V gene has CDR1 MGHDK and CDR2 SYGVNS. The CDR3 is 14 amino acids.

The chain carries TRBV18 and TRBJ1-5; D is perhaps TRBD1 (5 bases). Trimming removed 3 bases from V and 6 bases from J, with 15 bases in between. The germline V gene has CDR1 KGHSH and CDR2 LQKENI. The CDR3 has 15 amino acids. The CDR3 sequence is CASSPTAGGVQPQHF. The DNA of the CDR3 is TGTGCCAGCTCACCTACCGCAGGAGGGGTTCAGCCCCAGCATTTT.

In nucleotides, the CDR3 is TGTGCCAGCAGCCGCGGACAGGGTACCTACGAGCAGTACTTC. Amino acid sequence: CASSRGQGTYEQYF. V usage is TRBV11-3 and J usage is TRBJ2-7, with 8 bases lining up with TRBD1. The V and J ends lost 5 bases and 2 bases, in that order; junction bases with no gene match: 5. The germline CDR1 and CDR2 sequences are SGHNT and YENEEA. This CDR3 region has 14 residues.

The V gene is TRBV5-8, the J gene TRBJ2-1; 9 positions agree with TRBD2. Germline-derived CDR1 and CDR2 are SGHTS and YDEGEE. The length of the CDR3 is 16 residues. Germline trimming cut 7 bases from V and 0 bases from J; bases unmatched to any gene: 8. CDR3 bases: TGTGCCAGCCCGGCCATTAGCGGGAGCTCCTACAATGAGCAGTTCTTC. Translating it yields CASPAISGSSYNEQFF.

The chain uses TRBV6-5 and TRBJ2-2; D not certain. Germline V gene sequence: CDR1 MNHEY, CDR2 SVGAGI. V lost 5 bases and J 2 bases, leaving 6 bases between the germline ends. The CDR3 has 13 residues. The CDR3 loop reads CASSPYNTGELFF. CDR3 DNA sequence: TGTGCCAGCAGTCCCTATAACACCGGGGAGCTGTTTTTT.

The chain couples TRBV5-1 to TRBJ2-5, with unresolved D. The better agreement between TRBJ2-7 and the DNA end casts doubt on the J call. Germline CDR1 is SGHRS and CDR2 is YFSETQ. CDR3 length: 13 residues. The DNA for the CDR3 is TGCGCCAGCAGCTTGGCAGGCTCCTACGAGCAGTACTTC. Translation: CASSLAGSYEQYF.

The J gene is TRBJ2-2, the V gene TRBV7-2, with 8 bases fitting TRBD2. The trim removed 1 base at V and 0 bases at J, leaving 1 base unmatched. In germline, CDR1 is SGHTA, CDR2 FQGNSA. This CDR3 region has 16 residues. The CDR3 loop is CASSLGTSPNTGELFF. The CDR3 coding sequence is TGTGCCAGCAGCTTAGGGACTAGCCCGAACACCGGGGAGCTGTTTTTT.

The chain combines TRBV5-4 with TRBJ2-5, with 8 bases identical to TRBD1. The CDR3 totals 13 residues. Germline values: CDR1 SGHNT, CDR2 YYREEE (reference sequence). The ends lost 2 bases at V and 3 bases at J; junction bases unmatched: 0. The CDR3 sequence: CASSLQGEETQYF. The CDR3 bases are TGTGCCAGCAGCTTACAGGGGGAAGAGACCCAGTACTTC.

This clone was observed a single time. This sequence joins TRBV15 and TRBJ2-1; 10 nucleotides match TRBD1. The V and J ends lost 0 bases and 3 bases, in that order; junction bases with no gene match: 8. CDR1 and CDR2 from the germline V gene are LNHNV and YYDKDF (reference sequence). CDR3 length equals 18 residues. CDR3 bases: TGTGCCACCAGCAGAGAGGGGACAGGGGAGGAGGGCTACAATGAGCAGTTCTTC. Translation gives CATSREGTGEEGYNEQFF.

This clone was picked up one time. The chain joins TRBV5-6 to TRBJ2-5, with 9 bases matching TRBD1. The V and J ends lost 4 bases and 5 bases, in that order; junction bases with no gene match: 12. This CDR3 is built from 16 residues. Germline CDR1 and CDR2: SGHDT and YYEEEE. CDR3: CASSTEQPGQGETQYF. The CDR3 region has the DNA TGTGCCAGCAGCACAGAACAACCCGGACAGGGGGAGACCCAGTACTTC.

This chain connects TRBV5-4 to TRBJ2-2; 11 nucleotides align to TRBD2. Germline trimming cut 0 bases from V and 6 bases from J; bases unmatched to any gene: 4. Germline V gene sequence: CDR1 SGHNT, CDR2 YYREEE (reference sequence). This CDR3 has 16 residues. CDR3 amino acids: CASSLGLAGISGELFF. Here the CDR3 DNA reads TGTGCCAGCAGCTTGGGACTAGCGGGAATCTCCGGGGAGCTGTTTTTT.

This clone came up once. The rearrangement links TRBV6-5 to TRBJ2-5; no definite D call. The V end lost 5 bases, the J end lost 2 bases, and 9 bases lay between the germline ends. Germline CDR1 reads MNHEY; CDR2 reads SVGAGI. The CDR3 runs 13 residues. The CDR3 bases are TGTGCCAGCAGTCAGACACCGCAAGAGACCCAGTACTTC. Its translation is CASSQTPQETQYF.

This rearrangement joins TRBV19 to TRBJ2-7, with 7 bases matching TRBD1. Germline V gives CDR1 LNHDA, CDR2 SQIVND (reference sequence). After removal of 3 bases from V and 1 base from J, the junction contained 6 bases not matched to a gene. The CDR3 covers 15 residues. In DNA, the CDR3 is TGTGCCAGTAGTATTCAACAGGGGACATCCTACGAGCAGTACTTC. Translating it yields CASSIQQGTSYEQYF.

This chain links TRBV6-1 with TRBJ2-7; a possible D gene is TRBD1 (6 bases). Germline V CDR1 and CDR2: MNHNS, SASEGT. There are 14 residues in the CDR3. The V and J ends lost 11 bases and 1 base respectively, with 18 bases between them. DNA for the CDR3: TGTGCCGCAACCCGGGACACCGCTTCCTACGAGCAGTACTTC. Translated: CAATRDTASYEQYF.

The chain has TRBV11-3 and TRBJ2-1; TRBD2 agrees at 8 bases. The germline V gene encodes CDR1 SGHNT and CDR2 YENEEA. The CDR3 consists of 15 residues. J gave up 7 bases and V 3 bases, and 8 bases lay outside the gene matches. The CDR3 DNA follows: TGTGCCAGCAGCTTGGGGAGCGGGAGACCTAATGAGCAGTTCTTC. This encodes CASSLGSGRPNEQFF.

The V call is TRBV28, the J call TRBJ1-2, with D possibly being TRBD1 (6 bases). The CDR3 is 13 residues long. V was shortened by 10 bases and J by 4 bases, with 16 bases between the two germline ends. The V gene's germline CDR1 is MDHEN and CDR2 SYDVKM. The CDR3 protein is CAILWEGGYGYTF. In nucleotides, the CDR3 is TGTGCCATCCTCTGGGAAGGGGGCTATGGCTACACCTTC.